This section outlines one TCR beta chain sequence together with its context. Its cognate antigen is unknown. TCRdb re-called the 5' RACE reads with MiXCR, one entry per CDR3 protein. This table holds about 360,000 distinct CDR3 sequences, 20% found once. The ends lost 3 bases at V and 5 bases at J; junction bases unmatched: 2. The CDR3 sequence is 13 residues long. The germline V gene has CDR1 MDHEN and CDR2 SYDVKM. The source of the sample is a study of CD8 T cells in ankylosing spondylitis. General observations from the study: A CD8+ phenotype characterized the disease-linked clones, which were relatively rare in peripheral blood. A number of the motif variants had already been described in reactive arthritis synovial fluid and blood. Clones linked to disease were reported to show significant enrichment in matched ankylosing spondylitis synovial fluid. What seemed typical of ankylosing spondylitis blood was a TCR beta motif built from 7 or 8 highly homologous variants.

The TCR sequence derives from a male donor with ankylosing spondylitis or in good health (not recorded which). The chain employs TRBV28 and TRBJ2-7, with 9 bases aligning to TRBD1. Sequencing was performed on blood, either unsorted or a sorted T cell fraction (not recorded which). The CDR3 sequence is CASSFWTGDEQYF. The CDR3 nucleotides are TGTGCCAGCAGTTTTTGGACAGGGGACGAGCAGTACTTC.